This T cell receptor (beta chain) was sequenced in a study of regulatory dendritic cells for organ transplantation. This table comes from immunoSEQ multiplex PCR, and its TCRdb copy is limited to in-frame clones, with some not included. In the table there are 25,000 to 30,000 clones, approximately 77% of which are singletons. The sequencing sample was made of naive CD8+ T cells from blood. As for subset: CD45RA+ naive T cells. The TCR sequence derives from a human donor in good health.

As DNA, the CDR3 is TGCAGCGTTGAAACCAGGGCCTACAATGAGCAGTTCTTC. Encoded protein: CSVETRAYNEQFF. The rearrangement joins TRBV29-1 to TRBJ2-1, with D perhaps matching TRBD1 (5 bases). CDR1 and CDR2 (germline): SQVTM, ANQGSEA. Trimming pared 2 bases from V and 2 bases from J, leaving 7 bases between. This CDR3 has 13 residues.